These 21 T cell receptor beta chains came from one sample sequenced in a study of spatial heterogeneity in lung cancer. Study conclusions and caveats: Counts of expanded alpha and beta TCRs within tumors tracked the tumor nonsynonymous mutation count.

Indicated time point: sample taken at primary tumor resection. TCRdb processed the 5' RACE reads anew with MiXCR; each CDR3 protein has one entry. Counted here are about 6,900 distinct CDR3 sequences, around 13% occurring once; the ten biggest clones make up over 20%. No antigen is known for these receptors. The source material was lung tumor tissue, sampled at surgery. The receptor set was obtained from a male donor with early-stage non-small cell lung cancer.

This clonotype is categorized as medium-sized. This beta chain is a stray sequence in a library constructed for alpha chains; its clone size is not meaningful. The chain carries TRBV29-1 and TRBJ2-3; D is undetermined. V was shortened by 3 bases and J by 1 base, with 8 bases between the two germline ends. The CDR3 sequence is 13 residues long. CDR1 is SQVTM and CDR2 is ANQGSEA in the germline V gene. CDR3 bases: TGCAGCGTTGAGTGGCAGGGCACAGATACGCAGTATTTT. This sequence encodes CSVEWQGTDTQYF.

This clonotype was detected many times. This beta chain represents an off-target read in a library built for alpha chains; its size is of limited meaning. The chain is built from TRBV11-2 and TRBJ2-2; 10 bases are a match to TRBD2. Germline CDR1 SGHAT, CDR2 FQNNGV. The CDR3 runs to 17 residues. The V segment lost 4 bases and the J segment 0 bases; nucleotides outside the gene matches: 5. Here the CDR3 reads CASSSVTSGTNTGELFF. CDR3 nucleotide sequence: TGTGCCAGCAGCTCCGTAACTAGCGGGACGAACACCGGGGAGCTGTTTTTT.

This clonotype qualifies as large. Because the library targeted alpha chains, this beta chain is an off-target read whose size means little. The rearrangement joins TRBV20-1 to TRBJ2-5, with D possibly being TRBD1 (6 bases). Germline loops: CDR1 DFQATT, CDR2 SNEGSKA (reference sequence). CDR3 size: 15 residues. DNA for the CDR3: TGCGGCATGGTACGCCCAAGAGGACAGCAAGAGACCCAGTACTTC. It codes for CGMVRPRGQQETQYF.

This clonotype has at least ten counts. This beta chain lies outside the target of a library built for alpha chains; its clone size means little. The V call is TRBV10-3, the J call TRBJ2-1, with D tentatively TRBD2 (5 bases). The ends were cut back, 4 bases at V and 9 bases at J, with 16 bases in the middle. CDR3 length equals 14 residues. The germline V gene encodes CDR1 ENHRY and CDR2 SYGVKD. CDR3 in amino acids: CAISGSTGSGEQFF. The CDR3 bases are TGTGCCATCAGTGGATCGACCGGCAGCGGTGAGCAGTTCTTC.

Judged by abundance, this clonotype is medium-sized. A library prepared for alpha chains yielded this beta chain as an off-target read; its size is of little meaning. This chain links TRBV27 with TRBJ2-7; D gene ambiguous. The germline V gene has CDR1 MNHEY and CDR2 SMNVEV (reference sequence). This CDR3 has 12 amino acids. V was shortened by 3 bases and J by 0 bases, with 3 bases between the two germline ends. The CDR3 DNA reads TGTGCCAGCAGTTTCTCCTCCTACGAGCAGTACTTC. As protein: CASSFSSYEQYF.

This clonotype has a count of ten or more. Found in a library prepared for alpha chains, this beta chain is an off-target read, and its abundance has little meaning. J is TRBJ1-5 and V is TRBV18, with D hard to call. Per the germline V gene, CDR1 is KGHSH and CDR2 is LQKENI. CDR3 size: 16 residues. V dropped 2 bases and J dropped 0 bases, with 11 bases sitting between them. CDR3 amino acids: CASSPNPLSSNQPQHF. Written as DNA, the CDR3 is TGTGCCAGCTCACCAAACCCGCTCTCTAGCAATCAGCCCCAGCATTTT.

Concerning this clonotype itself: A library made for alpha chains picked up this beta chain off target, so its size means little. V usage is TRBV15 and J usage is TRBJ2-3; TRBD2 might be the D (6 bases). V was clipped by 0 bases and J by 7 bases, with 8 bases between them. This CDR3 contains 13 residues. CDR1 LNHNV and CDR2 YYDKDF come from the germline V gene (reference sequence). The CDR3 DNA follows: TGTGCCACCAGCAGAGAGGCGGGGAATACGCAGTATTTT. Protein: CATSREAGNTQYF.

In its sample, this clonotype ranks as medium-sized (0.01 to 0.1%). Found in a library prepared for alpha chains, this beta chain is an off-target read, and its abundance has little meaning. This chain joins TRBV20-1 and TRBJ2-3, with 10 bases matching TRBD2. Germline V gives CDR1 DFQATT, CDR2 SNEGSKA (reference sequence). CDR3 length equals 16 residues. V was pared by 1 base and J by 6 bases, with 10 bases of the junction left unmatched. The CDR3 sequence: CSARVLRLAGGDTQYF. The CDR3 DNA sequence: TGCAGTGCTAGAGTTCTTAGACTAGCGGGTGGGGATACGCAGTATTTT.

Comments on this clonotype: For a library built for alpha chains, this beta chain is a stray read; little rests on its size. The chain uses TRBV29-1 and TRBJ2-7; 11 nucleotides align to TRBD1. Germline CDR1 and CDR2: SQVTM and ANQGSEA. The ends lost 7 bases at V and 1 base at J; junction bases unmatched: 6. The CDR3 covers 14 residues. The CDR3 sequence is CSARTGGKSYEQYF. The CDR3 DNA reads TGCAGCGCCCGGACAGGGGGCAAGTCCTACGAGCAGTACTTC.

Comments on this clonotype: Because this beta chain is a stray read in a library intended to capture alpha chains, its abundance should not be given much weight. V and J are TRBV5-1 and TRBJ2-7; 14 bases map to TRBD2. The CDR3 is 16 residues long. Germline trimming cut 4 bases from V and 0 bases from J; bases unmatched to any gene: 3. Germline CDR1 reads SGHRS; CDR2 reads YFSETQ. CDR3 sequence reads: CASSPGLAGVSYEQYF. CDR3 coding DNA: TGCGCCAGCAGCCCGGGACTAGCGGGGGTCTCCTACGAGCAGTACTTC. The whole variable domain, filled in from reference TRBV5-1 and TRBJ2-7, reads KAGVTQTPRYLIKTRGQQVTLSCSPISGHRSVSWYQQTPGQGLQFLFEYFSETQRNKGNFPGRFSGRQFSNSRSEMNVSTLELGDSALYLCASSPGLAGVSYEQYFGPGTRLTVT.

Ten or more counts support this clonotype. This beta chain came through as a stray read in a library set up for alpha chains, and its size says little. This chain joins TRBV6-5 and TRBJ1-2; 7 nucleotides align to TRBD1. This CDR3 is built from 16 residues. The V gene end was trimmed by 6 bases and the J gene end by 4 bases; junction bases not matched to a gene: 14. The germline CDR1 and CDR2 sequences are MNHEY and SVGAGI. CDR3 sequence reads: CASSLRGDRALYGYTF. In nucleotides, the CDR3 is TGTGCCAGCAGCCTACGGGGCGACAGGGCCCTCTATGGCTACACCTTC.

For this clonotype: This beta chain is an unintended read in a library built for alpha chains; its size means little. This chain links TRBV29-1 with TRBJ2-2; possibly TRBD1 for D (6 bases). Germline V gene data show CDR1 as SQVTM and CDR2 as ANQGSEA. This CDR3 comprises 17 residues. Trimming shortened V by 4 bases and J by 0 bases, and 18 bases separated the two germline ends. The CDR3 loop reads CSVGRDHRESNTGELFF. The CDR3 DNA reads as TGCAGCGTTGGCAGGGACCACAGGGAGTCGAACACCGGGGAGCTGTTTTTT.

In its sample, this clonotype is medium-sized (0.01 to 0.1%). Because the library targeted alpha chains, this beta chain is an off-target read whose size means little. The rearrangement uses TRBV28 and TRBJ2-1, with D perhaps matching TRBD1 or TRBD2 (5 bases each). The CDR3 has 16 amino acids. Trimming removed 5 bases from V and 0 bases from J, with 14 bases in between. Germline V gene lookup returns CDR1 MDHEN and CDR2 SYDVKM. The CDR3 sequence: CASSASGPTSYNEQFF. Written as DNA, the CDR3 is TGTGCCAGCAGTGCCTCGGGACCAACCTCCTACAATGAGCAGTTCTTC.

This clonotype was found a few times. The library was built for alpha chains, so this beta chain is an off-target read and its size means little. The rearrangement uses TRBV27 and TRBJ1-2; D may be TRBD1 (6 bases). This CDR3 comprises 14 residues. V was pared by 6 bases and J by 2 bases, with 13 bases between. Germline V CDR1 and CDR2: MNHEY, SMNVEV (reference sequence). The CDR3 here is CASRGAGANYGYTF. Here the CDR3 DNA reads TGTGCCAGCAGGGGTGCAGGGGCGAACTATGGCTACACCTTC.

This clonotype was seen a handful of times. Since it is a stray read in a library aimed at alpha chains, this beta chain has a size that is not meaningful. The chain joins TRBV5-5 to TRBJ2-7; TRBD1 matches 7 bases. This CDR3 has 15 residues. Germline-derived CDR1 and CDR2 are SGHKS and YYEKEE (reference sequence). V was pared by 4 bases and J by 3 bases, with 10 bases of the junction left unmatched. DNA of the CDR3: TGTGCCAGCAGCACGACAGGGAAGGAGGTCTACGAGCAGTACTTC. Protein product: CASSTTGKEVYEQYF.

This clonotype is medium-sized within its sample. This beta chain is an off-target read within a library intended for alpha chains, so its frequency means little. V is TRBV29-1 and J is TRBJ2-5; a possible D gene is TRBD1 (5 bases). Per the germline V gene, CDR1 is SQVTM and CDR2 is ANQGSEA. This CDR3 is 12 amino acids long. V gave up 7 bases and J gave up 4 bases, with 13 bases separating them. In nucleotides, the CDR3 is TGCAGCGGCGAAACAGGTTCAGAGACCCAGTACTTC. Amino acid sequence: CSGETGSETQYF. Together with reference TRBV29-1 and TRBJ2-5, the CDR3 gives the full variable domain: SAVISQKPSRDICQRGTSLTIQCQVDSQVTMMFWYRQQPGQSLTLIATANQGSEATYESGFVIDKFPISRPNLTFSTLTVSNMSPEDSSIYLCSGETGSETQYFGPGTRLLVL.

This clonotype is medium-sized by share. Being off target in a library aimed at alpha chains, this beta chain has a size of little meaning. The chain uses TRBV11-3 and TRBJ2-2, with 11 bases fitting TRBD1. Looked up from germline, CDR1 is SGHNT and CDR2 is YENEEA. V dropped 4 bases and J dropped 5; count of bases not matched to a gene: 9. The CDR3 has 17 residues. The DNA for the CDR3 is TGTGCCAGCAGCTCGGATCCCGGGACAGGGGGGACCGGGGAGCTGTTTTTT. It codes for CASSSDPGTGGTGELFF.

This clonotype is termed hyperexpanded. This beta chain came through as a stray read in a library set up for alpha chains, and its size says little. V gene TRBV7-2 combines with J gene TRBJ2-1; TRBD2 agrees at 12 bases. The CDR3 has 15 residues. V gave up 5 bases and J gave up 7 bases; unmatched junction bases: 6. Germline V lookup: CDR1 SGHTA, CDR2 FQGNSA. The CDR3 nucleotides read TGTGCCAGCAGCATAACGGGGACTAGCGGGAATGAGCAGTTCTTC. Amino acids: CASSITGTSGNEQFF.

Comments on this clonotype: Because this beta chain is a stray read in a library intended to capture alpha chains, its abundance should not be given much weight. The V call is TRBV12-3 or TRBV12-4, the J call TRBJ2-7, with unresolved D. This CDR3 has 12 amino acids. Trimming removed 5 bases from V and 4 bases from J, with 9 bases in between. CDR3 coding DNA: TGTGCCAGCAGTGCCCCGCTATACGAGCAGTACTTC. It codes for CASSAPLYEQYF.

Ten or more counts support this clonotype. The library was built for alpha chains, so this beta chain is an off-target read and its size means little. The chain recombines TRBV29-1 with TRBJ2-2; D could derive from TRBD1 or TRBD2 (5 bases each). Germline lookup yields CDR1 SQVTM and CDR2 ANQGSEA. Trimming shortened V by 4 bases and J by 0 bases, and 18 bases separated the two germline ends. The CDR3 is 17 amino acids. This CDR3 is CSVVGVDRDPNTGELFF. The DNA of the CDR3 is TGCAGCGTTGTGGGGGTTGATCGGGACCCGAACACCGGGGAGCTGTTTTTT.

About this clonotype itself: No DNA is shown, since the ends of the CDR3 on it are uncertain; the CDR3 is the one TCRdb lists. The library was built for alpha chains, so this beta chain is an off-target read and its size means little. The chain couples TRBV5-1 to TRBJ1-1; no DNA check was done on the table's D call, TRBD1. From its first to its last residue, the CDR3 has 21 amino acids. The V gene's germline CDR1 is SGHRS and CDR2 YFSETQ. This CDR3 reads CASSIYLCSVQGGGWRTEAFF.